In its sample, the clone carrying this T cell receptor beta chain was seen a few times. TCRdb re-called the PCR reads through MiXCR. The table lists under 35,000 clones, approximately 25% of them singletons. This sample is part of a study of metastatic and nonmetastatic thyroid tumors. The V gene's germline CDR1 is MNHEY and CDR2 SVGAGI. The V gene lost 4 bases and the J gene lost 4 bases, with 12 bases spanning the gap. The length of the CDR3 is 14 residues. Among the patients, none had received any treatment before thyroid surgery. The V and J genes are TRBV6-5 and TRBJ2-3, with a possible D match to TRBD1 (5 bases). Input material: blood. The clonotype was recovered from a female donor with papillary thyroid cancer or a benign thyroid nodule (not recorded which). Some clones in this sample may be carry-over from other donors' samples. The CDR3 DNA follows: TGTGCCAGCAGTTGGGGCGTGAACTCAGATACGCAGTATTTT. It yields the protein CASSWGVNSDTQYF.